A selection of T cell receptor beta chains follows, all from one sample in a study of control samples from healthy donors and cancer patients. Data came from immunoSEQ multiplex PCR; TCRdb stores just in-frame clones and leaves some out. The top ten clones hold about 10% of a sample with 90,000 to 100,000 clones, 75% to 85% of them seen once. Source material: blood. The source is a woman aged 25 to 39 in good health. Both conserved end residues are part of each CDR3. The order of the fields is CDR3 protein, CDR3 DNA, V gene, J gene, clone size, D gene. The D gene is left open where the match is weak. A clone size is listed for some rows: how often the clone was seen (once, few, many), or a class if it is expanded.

CDR3aa: CTSRSAGGGRSQETQYF
CDR3nt: TGCACCAGCAGGTCTGCGGGGGGGGGTCGTTCCCAAGAGACCCAGTACTTC
v_gene: TRBV1
j_gene: TRBJ2-5
abundance: NA
d_gene: NA

CDR3aa: CASSGPRTSTNEQYF
CDR3nt: TGTGCCAGCAGTGGACCAAGGACTAGCACTAACGAGCAGTACTTC
v_gene: TRBV25-1
j_gene: TRBJ2-7
abundance: NA
d_gene: TRBD2

CDR3aa: CASSAMGQGGVSPLHF
CDR3nt: TGCGCCAGCAGCGCGATGGGACAGGGTGGGGTTTCACCCCTCCACTTT
v_gene: TRBV5-1
j_gene: TRBJ1-6
abundance: NA
d_gene: TRBD1

CDR3aa: CASRSGGAGTEAFF
CDR3nt: TGTGCCAGCAGGTCGGGGGGCGCAGGCACTGAAGCTTTCTTT
v_gene: TRBV27
j_gene: TRBJ1-1
abundance: NA
d_gene: NA

CDR3aa: CASSQSRDRPHGVYNYGYTF
CDR3nt: TGTGCCAGCAGCCAGTCCCGGGACAGGCCTCACGGTGTCTATAACTATGGCTACACCTTC
v_gene: TRBV14
j_gene: TRBJ1-2
abundance: NA
d_gene: TRBD1

CDR3aa: CASSVSPGQGNYGYTF
CDR3nt: TGCGCCAGCAGCGTATCCCCGGGACAGGGAAACTATGGCTACACCTTC
v_gene: TRBV5-1
j_gene: TRBJ1-2
abundance: NA
d_gene: TRBD1

CDR3aa: CASSRRGGPGETQYF
CDR3nt: TGTGCCAGCAGTCGACGGGGGGGGCCTGGGGAGACCCAGTACTTC
v_gene: TRBV6-5
j_gene: TRBJ2-5
abundance: NA
d_gene: TRBD2

CDR3aa: CASSYTGEGPQHF
CDR3nt: TGTGCCAGCAGTTACACAGGTGAGGGGCCCCAGCATTTT
v_gene: TRBV6-6
j_gene: TRBJ1-5
abundance: NA
d_gene: NA

CDR3aa: CATSAGGLQETQYF
CDR3nt: TGTGCCACCAGTGCCGGGGGACTACAAGAGACCCAGTACTTC
v_gene: TRBV24-1
j_gene: TRBJ2-5
abundance: NA
d_gene: TRBD2

CDR3aa: CASSPGTLSNQPQHF
CDR3nt: TGTGCCAGCAGCCCGGGGACACTTAGCAATCAGCCCCAGCATTTT
v_gene: TRBV3-1/TRBV3-2
j_gene: TRBJ1-5
abundance: NA
d_gene: NA

CDR3aa: CATSREGAPGANVLTF
CDR3nt: TGTGCCACCAGCAGAGAAGGCGCCCCTGGGGCCAACGTCCTGACTTTC
v_gene: TRBV15
j_gene: TRBJ2-6
abundance: NA
d_gene: NA

CDR3aa: CASRGYTEAFF
CDR3nt: TGTGCCAGCAGGGGATACACTGAAGCTTTCTTT
v_gene: TRBV12-3/TRBV12-4
j_gene: TRBJ1-1
abundance: NA
d_gene: NA

CDR3aa: CASFGTGVEKLFF
CDR3nt: TGTGCCAGCTTCGGGACAGGGGTCGAAAAACTGTTTTTT
v_gene: TRBV9
j_gene: TRBJ1-4
abundance: NA
d_gene: TRBD1

CDR3aa: CASSYNRHEQYF
CDR3nt: TGTGCCAGCAGCTACAACAGGCACGAGCAGTACTTC
v_gene: TRBV11-3
j_gene: TRBJ2-7
abundance: few
d_gene: NA

CDR3aa: CASRFEGQGGYTF
CDR3nt: TGCGCCAGCAGGTTTGAGGGGCAGGGCGGCTACACCTTC
v_gene: TRBV5-1
j_gene: TRBJ1-2
abundance: NA
d_gene: NA

CDR3aa: CAWSVATGGNTEAFF
CDR3nt: TGTGCCTGGAGCGTGGCAACAGGGGGGAACACTGAAGCTTTCTTT
v_gene: TRBV30
j_gene: TRBJ1-1
abundance: NA
d_gene: TRBD1

CDR3aa: CASSQERGAPNSPLHF
CDR3nt: TGCGCCAGCAGCCAAGAACGGGGGGCCCCTAATTCACCCCTCCACTTT
v_gene: TRBV4-1
j_gene: TRBJ1-6
abundance: NA
d_gene: NA

CDR3aa: CATRFVGTQYF
CDR3nt: TGTGCCACGCGGTTCGTGGGGACCCAGTACTTC
v_gene: TRBV6-5
j_gene: TRBJ2-5
abundance: NA
d_gene: NA

CDR3aa: CASGSDYRNSNQPQHF
CDR3nt: TGTGCTAGTGGTTCGGATTACAGAAATAGCAATCAGCCCCAGCATTTT
v_gene: TRBV12-5
j_gene: TRBJ1-5
abundance: NA
d_gene: NA

CDR3aa: CAWNEGGTEAFF
CDR3nt: TGTGCCTGGAACGAGGGCGGCACTGAAGCTTTCTTT
v_gene: TRBV30
j_gene: TRBJ1-1
abundance: NA
d_gene: NA

CDR3aa: CASSPQGSYNEQFF
CDR3nt: TGTGCCAGCAGCCCACAGGGTTCCTACAATGAGCAGTTCTTC
v_gene: TRBV5-4
j_gene: TRBJ2-1
abundance: NA
d_gene: NA

CDR3aa: CASKGQSNSPLHF
CDR3nt: TGTGCCAGCAAGGGGCAAAGCAATTCACCCCTCCACTTT
v_gene: TRBV6-5
j_gene: TRBJ1-6
abundance: NA
d_gene: NA

CDR3aa: CASSGASIGNTIYF
CDR3nt: TGTGCCAGCAGCGGGGCCTCGATAGGAAACACCATATATTTT
v_gene: TRBV9
j_gene: TRBJ1-3
abundance: NA
d_gene: NA

CDR3aa: CASSILGPNQPQHF
CDR3nt: TGTGCCAGTAGTATCCTGGGGCCGAACCAGCCCCAGCATTTT
v_gene: TRBV19
j_gene: TRBJ1-5
abundance: NA
d_gene: NA

CDR3aa: CASSLQQGAYYGYTF
CDR3nt: TGTGCCAGCAGCTTGCAACAGGGGGCCTACTATGGCTACACCTTC
v_gene: TRBV5-6
j_gene: TRBJ1-2
abundance: NA
d_gene: TRBD1